One T cell receptor (beta chain) is described in this entry. Its cognate antigen is unknown. The entry originates in a study of PD-1 blockade in mismatch repair-deficient tumors. Overall study results and limits: Rapid post-treatment expansion, then contraction, generally preceding radiologic response, marked tumor-resident clones.

Assay: immunoSEQ multiplex PCR; the TCRdb copy retains only in-frame clones and omits some. Of 100,000 to 150,000 clones listed, roughly 90% are singletons. The TCR was taken from an adult with mismatch repair-deficient cancer. The starting material was peripheral blood, obtained 72 weeks after starting pembrolizumab.

The CDR3 is CASSPGRGAYEQYF. The CDR3 DNA follows: TGTGCCAGCAGCCCAGGTCGGGGGGCGTACGAGCAGTACTTC. The rearrangement links TRBV11-2 to TRBJ2-7; D may be TRBD2 (7 bases). Trimming took 5 bases from V and 4 from J, leaving 15 bases between them. This CDR3 comprises 14 residues. CDR1 and CDR2 (germline): SGHAT, FQNNGV.